Listed below are T cell receptor beta chains from one sample, sequenced in a study of T cells in Graves' hyperthyroidism and ophthalmopathy. MiXCR was run by TCRdb on the multiplex PCR reads, yielding one entry per CDR3 protein. This table has under 350,000 distinct CDR3 sequences, over 15% appearing once. The sample comprised blood. These receptors were obtained from a woman in her 50s with Graves' hyperthyroidism. Each CDR3 is given with its conserved first and last residue. D genes are given only for firm matches. Rows give clone size only sometimes, using once, few, many, or a class for an expanded clone.

J: TRBJ2-7
size: .
D: .
V: TRBV27
CDR3: CASSVKETYEQYF
DNA: TGTGCCAGCAGTGTAAAGGAAACCTACGAGCAGTACTTC

J: TRBJ2-3
size: many
D: .
V: TRBV2
CDR3: CASTRQDFTDTQYF
DNA: TGTGCCAGCACCAGACAGGACTTCACAGATACGCAGTATTTT

J: TRBJ1-1
size: many
D: TRBD1
V: TRBV6-1
CDR3: CASSEIRGTEAFF
DNA: TGTGCCAGCAGTGAAATCAGGGGGACTGAAGCTTTCTTT

J: TRBJ1-2
size: .
D: .
V: TRBV19
CDR3: CASSIDPGGIGYGYTF
DNA: TGTGCCAGTAGTATAGACCCGGGGGGCATCGGCTATGGCTACACCTTC

J: TRBJ1-4
size: .
D: TRBD1
V: TRBV6-2/TRBV6-3
CDR3: CASSLSTGDYNEKLFF
DNA: TGTGCCAGCAGTCTCTCAACAGGGGACTATAATGAAAAACTGTTTTTT

J: TRBJ2-7
size: few
D: .
V: TRBV3-1
CDR3: CASSERRGEGVEQYF
DNA: TGTGCCAGCAGCGAAAGACGGGGCGAAGGGGTCGAGCAGTACTTC

J: TRBJ2-7
size: few
D: TRBD1
V: TRBV2
CDR3: CASARDRGSYEQYF
DNA: TGTGCCAGCGCCAGGGACAGGGGCTCCTACGAGCAGTACTTC

J: TRBJ1-2
size: few
D: .
V: TRBV6-1
CDR3: CASASGAVLSGYTF
DNA: TGTGCCAGCGCATCCGGTGCAGTCCTATCTGGCTACACCTTC

J: TRBJ2-5
size: once
D: TRBD1
V: TRBV11-2
CDR3: CASSLGPGGGEETQYF
DNA: TGTGCCAGCAGCTTAGGGCCAGGGGGCGGAGAAGAGACCCAGTACTTC

J: TRBJ2-7
size: .
D: TRBD1
V: TRBV29-1
CDR3: CSVGTGSYEQYF
DNA: TGCAGCGTTGGGACAGGGAGCTACGAGCAGTACTTC

J: TRBJ1-1
size: few
D: .
V: TRBV20-1
CDR3: CSARDPTANTEAFF
DNA: TGCAGTGCTAGAGATCCGACAGCGAACACTGAAGCTTTCTTT

J: TRBJ1-1
size: few
D: TRBD1
V: TRBV7-2
CDR3: CASSRDRGEAFF
DNA: TGTGCCAGCAGCCGGGACAGGGGGGAGGCTTTCTTT

J: TRBJ2-1
size: many
D: .
V: TRBV27
CDR3: CASSLSGDNEQFF
DNA: TGTGCCAGCAGTTTATCAGGGGACAATGAGCAGTTCTTC

J: TRBJ2-3
size: many
D: TRBD2
V: TRBV2
CDR3: CASNQREGAQYF
DNA: TGTGCCAGCAATCAGCGGGAGGGAGCGCAGTATTTT

J: TRBJ2-3
size: few
D: .
V: TRBV11-2
CDR3: CASSHDPVRADTQYF
DNA: TGTGCCAGCAGCCATGATCCTGTGCGGGCCGATACGCAGTATTTT

J: TRBJ2-5
size: .
D: .
V: TRBV7-2
CDR3: CASSLGKAQETQYF
DNA: TGTGCCAGCAGCTTAGGCAAAGCTCAAGAGACCCAGTACTTC

J: TRBJ2-1
size: .
D: TRBD1
V: TRBV7-6
CDR3: CASSSYPRTGKWSYNEQFF
DNA: TGTGCCAGCAGCTCATACCCGCGGACAGGGAAGTGGTCCTACAATGAGCAGTTCTTC

J: TRBJ1-1
size: .
D: TRBD1
V: TRBV5-6
CDR3: CASSLVRQGGMNTEAFF
DNA: TGTGCCAGCAGCTTAGTCAGACAGGGAGGGATGAACACTGAAGCTTTCTTT

J: TRBJ2-2
size: few
D: .
V: TRBV3-1
CDR3: CASSDLYGELFF
DNA: TGTGCCAGCAGCGACCTGTACGGGGAGCTGTTTTTT

J: TRBJ1-1
size: few
D: .
V: TRBV6-2/TRBV6-3
CDR3: CASSQRSGHSEAFF
DNA: TGTGCCAGCAGTCAGCGATCGGGACACTCAGAAGCTTTCTTT

J: TRBJ2-3
size: many
D: TRBD1
V: TRBV5-1
CDR3: CASSSDRASTDTQYF
DNA: TGCGCCAGCAGCTCAGACAGGGCTAGCACAGATACGCAGTATTTT

J: TRBJ2-7
size: many
D: TRBD2
V: TRBV28
CDR3: CASSWSGSEQYF
DNA: TGTGCCAGCAGTTGGAGCGGGAGCGAGCAGTACTTC

J: TRBJ1-4
size: many
D: .
V: TRBV30
CDR3: CAWSGLKEKLFF
DNA: TGTGCCTGGAGCGGACTGAAGGAAAAACTGTTTTTT

J: TRBJ2-7
size: .
D: .
V: TRBV20-1
CDR3: CSAYRDSNYEQYF
DNA: TGCAGTGCTTACCGGGACTCGAACTACGAGCAGTACTTC

J: TRBJ1-1
size: many
D: .
V: TRBV12-3/TRBV12-4
CDR3: CASGLGAGNTEAFF
DNA: TGTGCCAGCGGTTTGGGAGCAGGAAACACTGAAGCTTTCTTT

J: TRBJ2-2
size: .
D: TRBD1
V: TRBV5-1
CDR3: CASSPGQGADTGELFF
DNA: TGCGCCAGCAGCCCTGGACAGGGGGCGGACACCGGGGAGCTGTTTTTT

J: TRBJ2-6
size: .
D: .
V: TRBV20-1
CDR3: CSARFSGANVLTF
DNA: TGCAGTGCCAGGTTCTCTGGGGCCAACGTCCTGACTTTC

J: TRBJ1-2
size: .
D: .
V: TRBV19
CDR3: CASIMDWADGYTF
DNA: TGTGCCAGTATAATGGACTGGGCTGATGGCTACACCTTC

J: TRBJ1-5
size: .
D: TRBD1
V: TRBV29-1
CDR3: CSAQTGLNQPQHF
DNA: TGCAGCGCGCAGACAGGGCTCAATCAGCCCCAGCATTTT